One T cell receptor beta chain is described in this entry. Antigen specificity is unknown. Sample treatment: oral pan-JAK inhibitor, 5-10 mg twice daily. Sorting from PBMCs produced CD4+ and CD8+ T cells. This specimen belongs to a study of CD8+ T cells in alopecia areata. General study points: Whereas mice showed it more clearly, TCR sharing across patients was murkier, possibly because of HLA. Lesional scalp, especially alopecia totalis/universalis, showed higher clonality than normal scalp. Given one nonresponder, whether baseline CD8+ expansion relates to response remains uncertain.

This CDR3 has 15 amino acids. Germline V lookup: CDR1 SGHNT, CDR2 YYREEE (reference sequence). V shed 6 bases and J shed 1 base, with 17 bases lying between them. Investigators isolated RNA and reverse transcribed it into cDNA to act as the sequencing template. The data were produced by immunoSEQ multiplex PCR, yet TCRdb's version contains in-frame clones alone and is incomplete. This sample carries roughly 190,000 clones, about 60% of them seen once, and the ten largest clones take around 0.69%. This chain joins TRBV5-4 and TRBJ2-7, with D perhaps matching TRBD2 (6 bases). Sample: CD4+ T cells sorted from blood, taken at week 4, from a patient treated with tofacitinib. This TCR was recovered from a human donor with alopecia areata. The CDR3 is CASTHGGSISYEQYF. CDR3 DNA: TGTGCCAGCACCCACGGGGGATCAATTTCCTACGAGCAGTACTTC. The full variable domain, in which reference TRBV5-4 and TRBJ2-7 provide the parts outside the CDR3, is ETGVTQSPTHLIKTRGQQVTLRCSSQSGHNTVSWYQQALGQGPQFIFQYYREEENGRGNFPPRFSGLQFPNYSSELNVNALELDDSALYLCASTHGGSISYEQYFGPGTRLTVT.